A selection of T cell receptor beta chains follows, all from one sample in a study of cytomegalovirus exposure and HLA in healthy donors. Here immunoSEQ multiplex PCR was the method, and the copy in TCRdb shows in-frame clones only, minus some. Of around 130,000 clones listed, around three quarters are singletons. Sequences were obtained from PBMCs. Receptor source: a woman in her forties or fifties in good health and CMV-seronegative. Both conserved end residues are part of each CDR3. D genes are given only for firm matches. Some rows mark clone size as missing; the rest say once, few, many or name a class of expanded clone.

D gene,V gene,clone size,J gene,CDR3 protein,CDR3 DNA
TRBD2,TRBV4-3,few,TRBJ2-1,CASSQPRGLADYNEQFF,TGCGCCAGCAGCCAACCCCGGGGACTAGCTGATTACAATGAGCAGTTCTTC
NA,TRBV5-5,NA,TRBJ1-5,CASSLDIWPSNQPQHF,TGTGCCAGCAGCTTGGATATATGGCCTAGCAATCAGCCCCAGCATTTT
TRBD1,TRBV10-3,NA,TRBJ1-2,CAAGDPGQAFVGYTF,TGTGCCGCCGGGGACCCGGGACAGGCCTTCGTCGGCTACACCTTC
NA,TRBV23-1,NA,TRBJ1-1,CASSQTKPPGDTEAFF,TGCGCCAGCAGTCAAACCAAGCCCCCCGGGGACACTGAAGCTTTCTTT
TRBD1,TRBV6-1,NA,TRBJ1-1,CASSEAPGQGIVEAFF,TGTGCCAGCAGTGAAGCGCCCGGACAGGGAATCGTTGAAGCTTTCTTT
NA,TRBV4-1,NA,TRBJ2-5,CASSHLQGRETQYF,TGCGCCAGCAGCCACCTACAGGGTCGGGAGACCCAGTACTTC
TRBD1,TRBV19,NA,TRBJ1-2,CASSILGGGNYGYTF,TGTGCCAGTAGTATATTAGGGGGCGGCAACTATGGCTACACCTTC
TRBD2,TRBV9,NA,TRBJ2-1,CASSVAYRAASGSNEQFF,TGTGCCAGCAGCGTAGCCTACCGGGCGGCTAGCGGGAGCAATGAGCAGTTCTTC
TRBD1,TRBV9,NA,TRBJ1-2,CASSVVSLRAISDRRRKGYTF,TGTGCCAGCAGCGTAGTTTCATTAAGGGCAATCTCGGACAGGAGGAGGAAGGGCTACACCTTC
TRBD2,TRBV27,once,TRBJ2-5,CASSLSRGLAGETQYF,TGTGCCAGCAGTTTATCGCGGGGACTAGCCGGGGAGACCCAGTACTTC
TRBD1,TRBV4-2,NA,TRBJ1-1,CASSQVEGQGDTEAFF,TGTGCCAGCAGTCAAGTAGAGGGACAGGGGGATACTGAAGCTTTCTTT
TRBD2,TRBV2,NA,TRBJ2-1,CASRGGTSVNEQFF,TGTGCCAGCAGAGGTGGGACTAGCGTCAATGAGCAGTTCTTC
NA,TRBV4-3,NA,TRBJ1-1,CASSQLNTRNTEAFF,TGCGCCAGCAGCCAACTTAACACCCGGAACACTGAAGCTTTCTTT
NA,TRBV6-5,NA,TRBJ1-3,CASSYSNSPGNTIYF,TGTGCCAGCAGTTACTCGAACTCCCCGGGAAACACCATATATTTT
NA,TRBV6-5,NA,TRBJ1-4,CASRTPTGEKLFF,TGTGCCAGCAGGACACCCACGGGGGAAAAACTGTTTTTT
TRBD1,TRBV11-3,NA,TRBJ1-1,CASSLGQGNTEAFF,TGTGCCAGCAGCTTAGGACAGGGGAACACTGAAGCTTTCTTT
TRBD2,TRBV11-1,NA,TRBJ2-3,CASSRSGSADTQYF,TGTGCCAGCAGCCGAAGCGGGAGCGCGGATACGCAGTATTTT
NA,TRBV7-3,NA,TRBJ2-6,CASSLARTEFYSGANVLTF,TGTGCCAGCAGCTTAGCAAGGACAGAGTTTTACTCTGGGGCCAACGTCCTGACTTTC
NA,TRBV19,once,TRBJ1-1,CASSLSRGWVTEAFF,TGTGCCAGTAGCCTATCCAGGGGCTGGGTCACTGAAGCTTTCTTT
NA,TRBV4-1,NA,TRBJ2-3,CASGTSTDTQYF,TGCGCCAGTGGGACTAGCACAGATACGCAGTATTTT
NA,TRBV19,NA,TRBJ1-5,CASSNTGSNQPQHF,TGTGCCAGTAGTAATACAGGTAGCAATCAGCCCCAGCATTTT
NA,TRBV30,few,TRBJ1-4,CAWTKRSGTTGEKLFF,TGTGCCTGGACCAAACGAAGTGGAACTACGGGGGAAAAACTGTTTTTT